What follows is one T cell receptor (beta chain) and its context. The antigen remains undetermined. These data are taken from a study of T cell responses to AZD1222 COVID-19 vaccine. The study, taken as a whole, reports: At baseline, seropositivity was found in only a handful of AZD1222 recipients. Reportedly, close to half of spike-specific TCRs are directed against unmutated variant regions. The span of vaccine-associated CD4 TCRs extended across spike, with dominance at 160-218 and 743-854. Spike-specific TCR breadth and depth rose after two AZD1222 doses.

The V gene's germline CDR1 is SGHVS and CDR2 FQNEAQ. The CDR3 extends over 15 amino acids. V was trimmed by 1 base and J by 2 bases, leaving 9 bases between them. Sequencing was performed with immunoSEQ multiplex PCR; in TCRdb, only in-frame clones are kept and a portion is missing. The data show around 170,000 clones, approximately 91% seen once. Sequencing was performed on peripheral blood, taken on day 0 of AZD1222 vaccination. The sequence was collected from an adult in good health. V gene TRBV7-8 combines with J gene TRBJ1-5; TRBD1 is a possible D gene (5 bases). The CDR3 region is CASSLGRDRNQPQHF. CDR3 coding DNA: TGTGCCAGCAGCTTAGGCCGGGACCGCAATCAGCCCCAGCATTTT.